This T cell receptor beta chain was obtained from a study of CD8 T cells in ankylosing spondylitis. About this clonotype: Its antigen is not identified.

The germline V gene encodes CDR1 DFQATT and CDR2 SNEGSKA (reference sequence). The CDR3 loop spans 14 amino acids. V lost 7 bases and J lost 4, with 20 bases in between. Study-level results: Several highly homologous variants made up a TCR beta motif, and this motif appeared characteristic of ankylosing spondylitis blood. Reportedly, significant enrichment of disease-linked clones occurred in matched ankylosing spondylitis synovial fluid. The authors found the disease-linked clones to be CD8+ and relatively rare in peripheral blood.

5'-RACE, quantitative and with molecular barcodes, yielded the TCR beta libraries. One entry per CDR3 protein, called by TCRdb with MiXCR from the 5' RACE reads. The data hold roughly 30,000 distinct CDR3 sequences, with less than 40% observed a single time. The V and J genes are TRBV20-1 and TRBJ2-7; possible D gene TRBD1, 6 bases. The sample comprised synovial fluid, either unsorted or a sorted T cell fraction (not recorded which). The TCR comes from a male donor with ankylosing spondylitis. CDR3 nucleotide sequence: TGCAGTGTCCCCTCAGGGGCTTCCCTTTACGAGCAGTACTTC. Translated: CSVPSGASLYEQYF.